Below, 21 T cell receptor beta chains from the same sample are listed, as sequenced in a study of OX40 agonist ivuxolimab in advanced cancers. The table came from immunoSEQ multiplex PCR; TCRdb's copy has only in-frame clones and leaves some out. Of about 58,000 clones listed, roughly 84% are singletons. Sequences were derived from CD4+ or CD8+ T cells sorted from blood, sampled in a trial of the OX40 agonist ivuxolimab. The receptors come from an adult with an advanced solid tumor such as melanoma, head and neck, liver or kidney cancer.

The chain is built from TRBV6-5 and TRBJ2-1, with a tentative D call TRBD2 (5 bases). V was cut by 5 bases and J by 8 bases, with 19 bases left in between. Germline assignment: CDR1 MNHEY and CDR2 SVGAGI. The CDR3 length is 15 residues. CDR3 in amino acids: CASSVTLYGGYEQFF. The CDR3 bases are TGTGCCAGCAGTGTGACCCTTTACGGAGGCTATGAGCAGTTCTTC.

The V call is TRBV18, the J call TRBJ2-7, with 8 bases fitting TRBD2. The J segment lost 3 bases and the V segment lost 2 bases, leaving 9 bases of the junction unmatched. There are 16 residues in the CDR3. CDR1 and CDR2 from the germline V gene are KGHSH and LQKENI. The CDR3 reads CASSPGAGGPLYEQYF. Here the CDR3 DNA reads TGTGCCAGCTCACCAGGGGCGGGGGGCCCACTCTACGAGCAGTACTTC.

Written as DNA, the CDR3 is TGCGCCAGCAGCCCCGGACCGTCCCCGGAGCAGTACTTC. This codes for CASSPGPSPEQYF. The rearrangement joins TRBV5-1 to TRBJ2-7; D unresolved. Germline V gives CDR1 SGHRS, CDR2 YFSETQ. The CDR3 consists of 13 residues. V lost 4 bases, J lost 7 bases, and 15 bases lay in between.

This CDR3 reads CASSPGQGSHGYTF. The CDR3 DNA sequence: TGTGCCAGCAGCCCCGGACAGGGGTCCCATGGCTACACCTTC. The chain recombines TRBV7-2 with TRBJ1-2; 9 nucleotides agree with TRBD1. CDR3 length equals 14 residues. Germline lookup yields CDR1 SGHTA and CDR2 FQGNSA. V lost 5 bases, J lost 6 bases, and 7 bases stayed unmatched.

The V gene is TRBV18, the J gene TRBJ1-1, with D possibly TRBD1 on 5 matching bases. Trimming stripped 3 bases from V and 0 bases from J, with 14 bases between. The germline V gene has CDR1 KGHSH and CDR2 LQKENI. The CDR3 covers 16 residues. The CDR3 nucleotides read TGTGCCAGCTCACCGTCGTCAGGGCCCATGAACACTGAAGCTTTCTTT. This encodes CASSPSSGPMNTEAFF.

The chain couples TRBV18 to TRBJ1-1; D perhaps matches TRBD1 (6 bases). Trimming removed 3 bases from V and 10 bases from J, with 12 bases in between. CDR1 and CDR2 (germline): KGHSH, LQKENI. This CDR3 is 12 amino acids long. CDR3 residues: CASSPAGARAFF. The CDR3 DNA sequence: TGTGCCAGCTCACCGGCGGGGGCGCGAGCTTTCTTT. Full variable domain (outside the CDR3, taken from reference TRBV18 and TRBJ1-1): NAGVMQNPRHLVRRRGQEARLRCSPMKGHSHVYWYRQLPEEGLKFMVYLQKENIIDESGMPKERFSAEFPKEGPSILRIQQVVRGDSAAYFCASSPAGARAFFGQGTRLTVV.

This clone was seen once. CDR3 sequence reads: CARVWDFSYEQYF. DNA of the CDR3: TGTGCCCGCGTTTGGGACTTCTCCTACGAGCAGTACTTC. V is TRBV30 and J is TRBJ2-7, with D possibly TRBD2 on 6 matching bases. CDR3 length: 13 residues. V dropped 8 bases and J dropped 0 bases, with 14 bases sitting between them. The V gene's germline CDR1 is GTSNPN and CDR2 SVGIG (reference sequence).

Only one count was recorded for this clone. The chain is built from TRBV18 and TRBJ1-1, with 7 positions matching TRBD1. The CDR3 sequence is 14 residues long. Germline-derived CDR1 and CDR2 are KGHSH and LQKENI. The V and J ends lost 3 bases and 4 bases, in that order; junction bases with no gene match: 5. The CDR3 bases are TGTGCCAGCTCACCCTACCGGGACAGCACTGAAGCTTTCTTT. This sequence encodes CASSPYRDSTEAFF.

The count of this clone is one. The chain has TRBV6-1 and TRBJ2-3; D may be TRBD1 (5 bases). Germline assignment: CDR1 MNHNS and CDR2 SASEGT. The CDR3 is 16 amino acids. Deletions cut 2 bases from V and 2 bases from J, with 14 bases between. CDR3 DNA: TGTGCCAGCAGTGAATTGCTTGGACATTCCACAGATACGCAGTATTTT. It specifies CASSELLGHSTDTQYF.

The gene calls are TRBV18 and TRBJ2-7; tentatively, D is TRBD2 (6 bases). CDR3 length equals 16 residues. The V end was cut by 1 base, the J end by 0 bases, with 13 bases between. The germline CDR1 and CDR2 sequences are KGHSH and LQKENI. The CDR3 DNA is TGTGCCAGCTCACCACTCCCGGGGGTCTCCTCCTACGAGCAGTACTTC. Its translation is CASSPLPGVSSYEQYF. The whole variable domain, remainder taken from reference TRBV18 and TRBJ2-7, is NAGVMQNPRHLVRRRGQEARLRCSPMKGHSHVYWYRQLPEEGLKFMVYLQKENIIDESGMPKERFSAEFPKEGPSILRIQQVVRGDSAAYFCASSPLPGVSSYEQYFGPGTRLTVT.

The chain recombines TRBV20-1 with TRBJ2-7, with D tentatively TRBD1 (6 bases). In germline, CDR1 is DFQATT, CDR2 SNEGSKA (reference sequence). The ends were cut back, 6 bases at V and 3 bases at J, with 9 bases in the middle. This CDR3 spans 11 amino acids. The DNA of the CDR3 is TGCAGTGCGGGCAGGGGCTACGAGCAGTACTTC. Protein: CSAGRGYEQYF.

This clone came up many times. The chain's CDR3 is CASSSTGGNYGYTF. The DNA of the CDR3 is TGTGCCAGCAGCTCGACAGGGGGAAACTATGGCTACACCTTC. The rearrangement links TRBV7-9 to TRBJ1-2; 9 nucleotides line up with TRBD1. Trimming cost V 4 bases and J 2 bases; bases outside gene matches: 2. Germline V gene sequence: CDR1 SEHNR, CDR2 FQNEAQ (reference sequence). CDR3 size: 14 residues.

This chain joins TRBV6-5 and TRBJ2-7; D unresolved. CDR3 length equals 15 residues. Germline-derived CDR1 and CDR2 are MNHEY and SVGAGI. V was cut by 2 bases and J by 1 base, with 12 bases left in between. CDR3 loop: CASSYGGLRSYEQYF. CDR3 in DNA: TGTGCCAGCAGTTACGGCGGTCTGCGTTCCTACGAGCAGTACTTC.

In this sample, this clone turned up once. The chain uses TRBV19 and TRBJ1-5; 9 bases line up with TRBD1. Trimming removed 0 bases from V and 2 bases from J; junction bases left unmatched: 14. The CDR3 spans 20 residues. Germline assignment: CDR1 LNHDA and CDR2 SQIVND (reference sequence). CDR3 nucleotide sequence: TGTGCCAGTAGTATAGATCCGGGACAGGGAGGTACTTGGGGCAATCAGCCCCAGCATTTT. This sequence encodes CASSIDPGQGGTWGNQPQHF.

The V gene is TRBV19, the J gene TRBJ1-1; D is ambiguous. Trimming took 3 bases from V and 1 from J, leaving 9 bases between them. This CDR3 region has 14 residues. Germline assignment: CDR1 LNHDA and CDR2 SQIVND (reference sequence). This CDR3 reads CASSIGQSNTEAFF. The CDR3 coding sequence is TGTGCCAGTAGTATCGGGCAGTCGAACACTGAAGCTTTCTTT.

This clone is a singleton in its sample. The chain employs TRBV19 and TRBJ2-6; D is undetermined. With 10 bases removed from V and 0 bases from J, the gap between germline ends came to 10 bases. Germline V gene lookup returns CDR1 LNHDA and CDR2 SQIVND (reference sequence). This CDR3 contains 14 residues. The CDR3 nucleotides read TGTGCCACCGGACGGAGCTCTGGGGCCAACGTCCTGACTTTC. It codes for CATGRSSGANVLTF.

The chain has TRBV11-2 and TRBJ2-1; D not certain. The CDR3 totals 12 residues. Trimming took off 0 bases at V and 7 bases at J, with 4 bases between the two ends. The V gene's germline CDR1 is SGHAT and CDR2 FQNNGV. The CDR3, as DNA: TGTGCCAGCAGCTTAGATAGAAATGAGCAGTTCTTC. Protein product: CASSLDRNEQFF.

The V call is TRBV6-1, the J call TRBJ2-2; 9 nucleotides agree with TRBD1. Germline V lookup: CDR1 MNHNS, CDR2 SASEGT. There are 14 residues in the CDR3. J was trimmed by 5 bases and V by 4 bases; bases with no gene match: 2. The CDR3 reads CASSGTGVTGELFF. The CDR3 DNA follows: TGTGCCAGCAGTGGGACAGGGGTGACCGGGGAGCTGTTTTTT.

In its sample, this clone was seen once. The chain employs TRBV6-5 and TRBJ2-5; unclear D gene. Germline assignment: CDR1 MNHEY and CDR2 SVGAGI. The CDR3 loop spans 13 amino acids. With 6 bases removed from V and 3 bases from J, the gap between germline ends came to 11 bases. The CDR3 DNA is TGTGCCAGCAGCCCTTGGACCAAAGAGACCCAGTACTTC. Its protein product is CASSPWTKETQYF.

The chain joins TRBV2 to TRBJ2-5, with D perhaps TRBD1 (5 bases). Germline-derived CDR1 and CDR2 are SNHLY and FYNNEI. With 5 bases removed from V and 3 bases from J, the gap between germline ends came to 16 bases. CDR3 length: 15 amino acids. CDR3 in amino acids: CASSTQGVPKETQYF. The DNA for the CDR3 is TGTGCCAGCAGTACTCAAGGGGTCCCTAAAGAGACCCAGTACTTC.

The chain uses TRBV30 and TRBJ1-2; 8 bases are a match to TRBD1. CDR1 and CDR2 (germline): GTSNPN, SVGIG (reference sequence). The CDR3 runs to 15 residues. V lost 3 bases, J lost 2 bases, and 8 bases stayed unmatched. The CDR3 loop reads CAWRGRDRKNYGYTF. The CDR3 DNA reads as TGTGCCTGGAGGGGTAGGGACAGGAAAAACTATGGCTACACCTTC.